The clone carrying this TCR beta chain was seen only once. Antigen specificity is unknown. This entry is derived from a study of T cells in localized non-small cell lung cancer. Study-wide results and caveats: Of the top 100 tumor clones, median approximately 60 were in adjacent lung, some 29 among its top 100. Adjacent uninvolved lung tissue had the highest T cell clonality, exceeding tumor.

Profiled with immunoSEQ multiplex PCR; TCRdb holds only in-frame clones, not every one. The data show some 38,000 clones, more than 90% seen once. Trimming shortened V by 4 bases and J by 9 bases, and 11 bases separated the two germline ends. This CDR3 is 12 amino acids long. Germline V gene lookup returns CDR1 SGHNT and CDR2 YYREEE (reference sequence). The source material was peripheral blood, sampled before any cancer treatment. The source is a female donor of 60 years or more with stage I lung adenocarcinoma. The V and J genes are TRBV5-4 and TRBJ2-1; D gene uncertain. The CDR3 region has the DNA TGTGCCAGCAGCCTAGTCTCATCTGAGCAGTTCTTC. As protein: CASSLVSSEQFF.